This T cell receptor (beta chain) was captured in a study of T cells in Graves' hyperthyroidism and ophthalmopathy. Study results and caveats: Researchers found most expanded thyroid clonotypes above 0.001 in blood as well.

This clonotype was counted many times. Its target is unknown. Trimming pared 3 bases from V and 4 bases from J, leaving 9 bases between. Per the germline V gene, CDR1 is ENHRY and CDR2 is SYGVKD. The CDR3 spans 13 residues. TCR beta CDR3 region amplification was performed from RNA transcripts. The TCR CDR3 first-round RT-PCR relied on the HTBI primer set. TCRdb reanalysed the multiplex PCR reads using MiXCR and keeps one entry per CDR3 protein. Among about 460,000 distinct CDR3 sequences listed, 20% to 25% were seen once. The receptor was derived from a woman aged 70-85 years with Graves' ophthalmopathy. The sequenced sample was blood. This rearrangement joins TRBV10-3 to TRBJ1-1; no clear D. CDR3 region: CAISDHGSTEAFF. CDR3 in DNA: TGTGCCATCAGTGATCATGGTTCCACTGAAGCTTTCTTT.